This T cell receptor beta chain comes out of a study of graft-versus-host responses after intestinal transplantation (dated by TCRdb to about 2021). Background on the whole study: Recipients received multivisceral, liver-intestinal, or isolated intestinal transplants. Instead of going to the commercial service, samples from a few later patients were sequenced in-house on an Illumina MiSeq and processed with MiXCR. Alloreactive clones were identified by sequencing pre-transplant mixed lymphocyte reaction products and comparing them with unstimulated pre-transplant donor and recipient T cells. The cohort enrolled about two dozen intestinal transplant recipients, one of whom was a retransplant, and 3 patients without pretransplant specimens were excluded. Bulk TCR-beta CDR3 sequencing was used to track graft-versus-host and host-versus-graft alloreactive T cell clones in the graft, circulation and bone marrow after intestinal transplantation. Anti-thymocyte globulin induction was given to all recipients, followed by maintenance tacrolimus and steroids for approximately 3 years. A peak of at least 4% donor T cells among recipient peripheral blood mononuclear cells was the definition used for donor T cell macrochimerism. General study outcomes and caveats: In patients with donor T cell macrochimerism, the allografts had high GvH to HvG T cell clonal ratios. Conclusions were limited by the relatively low number and heterogeneity of intestinal transplant patients. Early after transplant, peak levels of circulating GvH clones were associated with declines in HvG clones. GvH clones were detected in recipient bone marrow, and some of these GvH clones were observed earlier in ileal mucosa or blood, consistent with an intestinal mucosal origin.

Details on this clone: The antigen this receptor binds is unknown. Base qualities are not at hand, and no much larger clone is one base apart.

What the time point label conveys for this sample: cells obtained before transplantation from donor or recipient. CD3+CD4+ and CD3+CD8+ populations were FACS-sorted from unstimulated pre-transplant donor and recipient cells taken from spleen or lymph nodes. As encoded in the germline V gene, CDR1 is SNHLY while CDR2 is FYNNEI. From the cysteine up to the phenylalanine, the CDR3 has a length of 18 residues. CDR3 DNA only is kept here, 54 bases in frame from base 1. The germline V and J ends show losses of 4 bases and 0 bases respectively, and no gene match explains 11 bases of the junction. Libraries were prepared through the immunoSEQ multiplex PCR assay. For most patients, genomic DNA was isolated with the Qiagen DNeasy Blood and Tissue Kit and sent frozen to Adaptive Biotechnologies for TCR sequencing. High-throughput TCR-beta CDR3 sequencing of genomic DNA from most patients was performed by Adaptive Biotechnologies. As for the authors' bioinformatics: Adaptive's ImmunoSEQ software supplied the TCR sequencing data for 15 to 20 patients, while MiXCR and VDJtools were used to process a few other patients. To correct CD4 versus CD8 sorting errors, any sequence found in both subsets at a frequency ratio below 5:1 was removed. Because the origin of CDR3 nucleotide sequences shared between donor and recipient could not be assigned, those sequences were removed. To count as alloreactive, a clone needed at least 2-fold expansion over unstimulated cells and a minimum CFSE-low frequency of 0.002% (template counts) or 0.001% (read counts). A clone was considered mappable if detected in the sequenced pre-transplant spleen, lymph node, or MLR CFSE-low populations of the donor or recipient. Cumulative frequency of alloreactive clones was calculated as a percentage of all sequences weighted by copy number. Here the immuneACCESS table is served through TCRdb, limited to in-frame sequences with V and J called. Missing clones are a known gap in these copies; in checked studies unresolved V genes cover under half, and the rest lacks a known reason. V, J and clone size were drawn from that table, and D and trimming were deduced from the DNA. In all, the sample holds around 100,000 clones, and approximately 84% of those were seen once. 0.85% to 1% of the sample lies in the top ten.

The starting material was unstimulated CD4+ T cells sorted from spleen or lymph node cells, obtained before transplant. The V and J segments used are TRBV2 and TRBJ2-4; a stretch of 8 junction bases matches TRBD2. This sequence originates from a human donor who was the organ donor for an intestinal transplant. The DNA is TGTGCCAGCAGTGGCCCGTTAGCGGGGAACCTAGCCAAAAACATTCAGTACTTC. Translated, it reads CASSGPLAGNLAKNIQYF. Joined to the reference TRBV2 and TRBJ2-4 proteins, this CDR3 gives the full variable domain: EPEVTQTPSHQVTQMGQEVILRCVPISNHLYFYWYRQILGQKVEFLVSFYNNEISEKSEIFDDQFSVERPDGSNFTLKIRSTKLEDSAMYFCASSGPLAGNLAKNIQYFGAGTRLSVL.